The clone carrying this T cell receptor (beta chain) was counted a few times. Its cognate antigen is unknown. Germline V lookup: CDR1 MNHEY, CDR2 SVGAGI. V dropped 5 bases and J dropped 3 bases, with 11 bases sitting between them. The CDR3 contains 14 residues. The data were obtained in a study of T cell repertoires in cytomegalovirus infection. Overall study context: CMV epitopes used comprised recently identified HLA-C-restricted ones and well-studied HLA-B-restricted ones. Public TCR beta signatures marked donors with CMV infection and the matching HLA. Study results and limitations: CMV-specific TCR beta clonotypes restricted by HLA-C dominated the ex vivo response.

TCRdb used MiXCR to reprocess the reads, holding one entry per CDR3 protein. The table records 51,000 or so distinct CDR3 sequences, around 20% of them present only once. The clonotype comes from a human donor in good health (CMV status not recorded). Some clones in this sample may be carry-over from other donors' samples. J is TRBJ2-1 and V is TRBV6-5; TRBD1 might be the D (7 bases). The specimen comprised CD8+ T cells from cultured PBMCs, sampled from culture after CMV antigen stimulation. The DNA for the CDR3 is TGTGCCAGCAGTGCCCAGGGGGGCTACAATGAGCAGTTCTTC. As protein: CASSAQGGYNEQFF.